What follows is one T cell receptor beta chain and its context. Its antigen is undetermined. Looked up from germline, CDR1 is SGDLS and CDR2 is YYNGEE. Trimming shortened V by 0 bases and J by 9 bases, and 9 bases separated the two germline ends. The length of the CDR3 is 13 residues. Primers included in the PCR were 60 Vbeta and 13 Jbeta primers. Data came from immunoSEQ multiplex PCR; TCRdb stores just in-frame clones and leaves some out. The sample carries more than 75,000 clones, about four fifths recorded once. This entry is derived from a study of cytomegalovirus exposure and HLA in healthy donors. Study outcomes and limitations: A later analysis found that most CMV-associated TCR beta chains appeared HLA-restricted. A later analysis linked about 17,000 TCR beta sequences to HLA alleles at 0.05 false discovery rate.

This TCR was recovered from a woman aged 40-49 years in good health and CMV-seropositive. The sequenced sample was PBMCs. J is TRBJ2-2 and V is TRBV9; D is undetermined. Here the CDR3 reads CASSVGSSRELFF. The CDR3 coding sequence is TGTGCCAGCAGCGTAGGAAGTAGTAGGGAGCTGTTTTTT.